The clone carrying this T cell receptor (beta chain) was found once. As yet, its antigen is unknown. The sample originates from a study of vaccination effects on CD4 cells after COVID-19. Sequencing used immunoSEQ multiplex PCR; TCRdb keeps in-frame clones, though not all of them. In the table there are about 31,000 clones, roughly 80% of which are singletons. Sequencing followed a ViraFEST assay step that expanded antigen-specific CD4+ T cells with viral peptide pools. Subsequent to roughly 9 days of culture, CD4+ T cells were isolated. The vaccine given was either BNT162b2 or mRNA-1273, in two doses. The CDR3 sequence is 17 residues long. The germline CDR1 and CDR2 sequences are SGHVS and FQNEAQ. Deletions cut 1 base from V and 4 bases from J, with 19 bases between.

This rearrangement joins TRBV7-8 to TRBJ1-2; D may be TRBD1 (6 bases). Sequencing used CD4+ T cells from PBMCs cultured with SARS-CoV-2 spike peptides, obtained after COVID-19 vaccination. The source of this sequence is a human donor who received a COVID-19 vaccine. Some clones in this sample may be carry-over from other donors' samples. The CDR3 nucleotides are TGTGCCAGCAGCTTAGGGCTTACTTACAGGGACGGCTATGGCTACACCTTC. This codes for CASSLGLTYRDGYGYTF.